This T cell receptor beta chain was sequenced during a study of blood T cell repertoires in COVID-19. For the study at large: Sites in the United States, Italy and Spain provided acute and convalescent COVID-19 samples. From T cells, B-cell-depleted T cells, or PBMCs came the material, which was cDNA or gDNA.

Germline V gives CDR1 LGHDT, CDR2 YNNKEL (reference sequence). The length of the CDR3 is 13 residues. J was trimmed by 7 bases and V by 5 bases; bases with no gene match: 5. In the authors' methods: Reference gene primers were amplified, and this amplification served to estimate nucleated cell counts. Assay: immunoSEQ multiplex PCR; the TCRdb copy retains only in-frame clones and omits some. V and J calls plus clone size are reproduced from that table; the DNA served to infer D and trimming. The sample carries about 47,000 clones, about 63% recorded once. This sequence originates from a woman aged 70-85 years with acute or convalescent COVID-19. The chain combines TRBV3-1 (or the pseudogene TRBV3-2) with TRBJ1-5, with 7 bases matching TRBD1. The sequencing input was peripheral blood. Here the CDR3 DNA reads TGTGCCAGCAGCAACCAGGGGGGCCAGCCCCAGCATTTT. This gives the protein CASSNQGGQPQHF.